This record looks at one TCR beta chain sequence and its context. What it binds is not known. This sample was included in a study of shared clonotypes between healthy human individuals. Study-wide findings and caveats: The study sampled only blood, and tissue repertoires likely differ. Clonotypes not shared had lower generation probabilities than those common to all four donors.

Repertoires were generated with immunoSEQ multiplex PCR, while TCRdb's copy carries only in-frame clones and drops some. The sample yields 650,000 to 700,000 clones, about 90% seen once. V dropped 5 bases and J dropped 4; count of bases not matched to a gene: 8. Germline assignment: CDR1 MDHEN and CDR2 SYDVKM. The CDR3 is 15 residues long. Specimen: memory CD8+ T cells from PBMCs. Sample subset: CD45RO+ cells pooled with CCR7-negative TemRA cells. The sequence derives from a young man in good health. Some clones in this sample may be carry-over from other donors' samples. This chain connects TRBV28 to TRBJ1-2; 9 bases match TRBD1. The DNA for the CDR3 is TGTGCCAGCAGTGACGGACAGGGGACCCCCTATGGCTACACCTTC. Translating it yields CASSDGQGTPYGYTF.